Included here is one TCR beta chain sequence, with context. The table lists this clonotype with many counts. Its antigen is currently not known. The sample holds no much larger clone one base away, and base qualities are not on file. This entry comes from a study of T cell repertoires in cytomegalovirus infection (dated by TCRdb to the late 2010s). General notes on the study: Donor HLA type was relevant to the analysis, as public TCR beta signatures indicated carriage of CMV infection together with the matching HLA type. Findings and caveats that apply to the study as a whole: In both this cohort and an independent cohort of approximately 350 donors, the cumulative frequency of public TCR beta family members distinguished carriers of CMV infection plus the relevant HLA type. The ex vivo response was dominated by HLA-C-restricted CMV-specific TCR beta clonotypes, and the single most frequent clonotype in two of eight donors was supplied by these HLA-C-restricted clonotypes.

These reads were obtained on an Illumina HiSeq 1500. Through fastp at Q25 and MiXCR, TCRdb rebuilt clones from the public reads, retaining in-frame beta chains. All rows with the same CDR3 protein become a single entry with the most common DNA and genes. For this sample the table gives hundreds of thousands of distinct CDR3 sequences, of which approximately 6.7% were detected only once. The top ten clonotypes cover roughly 6% of the sample. Sequences were obtained from PBMCs. The clonotype comes from a human donor in good health (CMV status not recorded). Some clones in this sample may be carry-over from other donors' samples.

The CDR3 here reads CASSLMANYNEQFF. The nucleotide sequence reads as follows: TGTGCCAGCAGTTTAATGGCTAACTACAATGAGCAGTTCTTC. The chain uses TRBV12-3 or TRBV12-4 and TRBJ2-1, with the identity of the D gene unclear. Trimming costs V 2 bases and J 3 bases, and their ends lie 8 bases apart. From the cysteine through the phenylalanine, the CDR3 covers 14 amino acids. This entry keeps only the CDR3 DNA: 42 bases, framed from base 1.